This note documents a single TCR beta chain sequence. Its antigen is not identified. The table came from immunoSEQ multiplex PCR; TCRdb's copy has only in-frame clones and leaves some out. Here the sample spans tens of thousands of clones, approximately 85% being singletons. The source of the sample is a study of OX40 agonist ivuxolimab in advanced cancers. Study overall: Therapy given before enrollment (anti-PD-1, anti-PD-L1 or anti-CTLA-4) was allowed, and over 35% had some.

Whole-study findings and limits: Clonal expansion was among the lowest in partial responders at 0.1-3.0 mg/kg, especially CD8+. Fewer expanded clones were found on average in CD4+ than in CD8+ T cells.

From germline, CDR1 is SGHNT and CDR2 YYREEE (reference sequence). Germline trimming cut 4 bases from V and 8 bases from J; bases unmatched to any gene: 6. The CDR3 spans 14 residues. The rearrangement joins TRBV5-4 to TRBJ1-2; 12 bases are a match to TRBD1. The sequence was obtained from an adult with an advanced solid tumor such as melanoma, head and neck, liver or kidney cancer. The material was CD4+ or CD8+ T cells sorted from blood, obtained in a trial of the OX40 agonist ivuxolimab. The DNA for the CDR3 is TGTGCCAGCAGCACGGGACAGGGGGCGGGGGGCTACACCTTC. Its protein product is CASSTGQGAGGYTF.